The sequence of this TCR beta chain was determined in a study of beta chain features in type 1 diabetes. Blood was collected once per donor into heparin, averaging around 120 mL. Trimming pared 2 bases from V and 1 base from J, leaving 13 bases between. The germline V gene encodes CDR1 SGDLS and CDR2 YYNGEE. The CDR3 runs to 16 residues. The study's findings and limits: Shortening that was moderate but significant affected the TCRB CDR3s of Type 1 diabetes patients in all four CD4+ subsets. Among patients, naive, central memory and Treg TCRB repertoires appeared more similar than among healthy donors.

The study reverse transcribed the entire isolated RNA, so it sequenced expressed TCRB transcripts. About 1.01 million reads per sample were averaged for stem cell-like memory samples. Profiling relied on immunoSEQ multiplex PCR, and the TCRdb table lists in-frame clones only, not all of them. In the table there are over 100,000 clones, less than 40% of which are singletons. This clone was counted only a few times. No antigen is known for it. The sequenced sample was stem cell memory CD4+ T cells from blood. The source of this sequence is a woman under 30 in good health. The gene calls are TRBV9 and TRBJ2-1; D is undetermined. The CDR3 DNA is TGTGCCAGCAGCGTCGCCCCTATCACGTCCTACAATGAGCAGTTCTTC. Its translation is CASSVAPITSYNEQFF.